The clone carrying this T cell receptor (beta chain) was counted ten times or more. As yet, its antigen is unknown. This record comes from a study of CD8 T cells in ankylosing spondylitis. General study points: Seemingly distinctive of ankylosing spondylitis blood was a TCR beta motif formed by eight highly homologous variants. Within peripheral blood, clones linked to disease were CD8+ and relatively rare.

V gave up 3 bases and J gave up 2 bases, with 5 bases separating them. The CDR3 consists of 13 residues. Looked up from germline, CDR1 is KGHDR and CDR2 is SFDVKD. 5'-RACE, quantitative and with molecular barcodes, yielded the TCR beta libraries. TCRdb ran MiXCR on the 5' RACE reads and lists one entry per CDR3 protein. The sample carries 200,000 to 250,000 distinct CDR3 sequences, about 10% recorded once. The chain has TRBV24-1 and TRBJ2-3; D is unclear. The sequence was obtained from a male donor with ankylosing spondylitis or in good health (not recorded which). The specimen was blood, either unsorted or a sorted T cell fraction (not recorded which). CDR3 bases: TGTGCCACCAGTGATCATTCCACAGATACGCAGTATTTT. Residues: CATSDHSTDTQYF.